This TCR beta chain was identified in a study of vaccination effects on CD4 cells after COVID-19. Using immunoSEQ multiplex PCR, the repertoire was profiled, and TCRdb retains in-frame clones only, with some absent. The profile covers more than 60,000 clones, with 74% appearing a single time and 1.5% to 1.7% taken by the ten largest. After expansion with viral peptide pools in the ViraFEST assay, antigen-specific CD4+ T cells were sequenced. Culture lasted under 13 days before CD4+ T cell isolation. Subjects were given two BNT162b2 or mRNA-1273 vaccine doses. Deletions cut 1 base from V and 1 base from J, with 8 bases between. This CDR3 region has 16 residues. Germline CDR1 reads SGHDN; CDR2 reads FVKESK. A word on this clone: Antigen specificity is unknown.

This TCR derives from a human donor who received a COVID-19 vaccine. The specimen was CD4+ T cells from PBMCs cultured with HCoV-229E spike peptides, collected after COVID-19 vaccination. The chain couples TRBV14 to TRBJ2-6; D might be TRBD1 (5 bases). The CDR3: CASSQVRGSGANVLTF. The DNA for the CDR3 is TGTGCCAGCAGCCAAGTTAGGGGTTCTGGGGCCAACGTCCTGACTTTC.